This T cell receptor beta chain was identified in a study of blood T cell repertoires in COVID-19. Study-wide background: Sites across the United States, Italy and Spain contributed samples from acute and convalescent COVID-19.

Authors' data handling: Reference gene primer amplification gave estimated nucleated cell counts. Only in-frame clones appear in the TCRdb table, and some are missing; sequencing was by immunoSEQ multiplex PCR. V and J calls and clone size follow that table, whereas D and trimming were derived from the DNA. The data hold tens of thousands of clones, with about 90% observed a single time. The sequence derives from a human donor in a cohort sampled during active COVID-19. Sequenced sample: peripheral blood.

The DNA for the CDR3 is TGCAGCGTTGTGGGAGGACAGGGTGTTACTAACTATGGCTACACCTTC. This translates into CSVVGGQGVTNYGYTF. The chain uses TRBV29-1 and TRBJ1-2, with 8 bases fitting TRBD1. CDR1 and CDR2 from the germline V gene are SQVTM and ANQGSEA. The CDR3 extends over 16 amino acids. V shed 4 bases, J shed 0 bases, and the junction held 10 bases outside the gene matches.